This TCR beta chain was recovered during a study of cytomegalovirus exposure and HLA in healthy donors. Use of 60 Vbeta and 13 Jbeta primers characterized the PCR. Only in-frame clones appear in the TCRdb table, and some are missing; sequencing was by immunoSEQ multiplex PCR. In total, the table holds 150,000 to 200,000 clones. The CDR3 runs to 13 residues. Germline V gene sequence: CDR1 SGHTA, CDR2 FQGTGA. The V end was cut by 0 bases, the J end by 4 bases, with 6 bases between. This clonotype originated in a woman under 30 in good health and CMV-seropositive. Sequences were obtained from PBMCs. The chain combines TRBV7-3 with TRBJ1-1; D perhaps matches TRBD1 (6 bases). CDR3 bases: TGTGCCAGCAGCTTAACGGGGGCCACTGAAGCTTTCTTT. Protein: CASSLTGATEAFF.